This is a list of T cell receptor beta chains from one sample in a study of shared clonotypes between healthy human individuals. The data were produced by immunoSEQ multiplex PCR, yet TCRdb's version contains in-frame clones alone and is incomplete. This table has about 700,000 clones, roughly nine tenths appearing once. Sequencing was done on a sample of naive CD8+ T cells sorted from blood. These receptor sequences come from a man aged 30 to 45 in good health. CDR3s include the opening cysteine and the closing phenylalanine or tryptophan. D genes are given only for firm matches. Clone size is given for some rows only: seen once, a few or many times, or a class if the clone is expanded.

abundance	j_gene	v_gene	d_gene	CDR3aa	CDR3nt
NA	TRBJ2-7	TRBV19	TRBD2	CASSIGLAGVNEQYF	TGTGCCAGTAGTATAGGACTAGCGGGAGTAAACGAGCAGTACTTC
NA	TRBJ2-1	TRBV7-6	NA	CASSYKGVNEQFF	TGTGCCAGCAGCTATAAGGGAGTGAATGAGCAGTTCTTC
NA	TRBJ2-7	TRBV27	TRBD2	CASSSGRLGYEQYF	TGTGCCAGCAGCAGCGGGAGGCTGGGGTACGAGCAGTACTTC
NA	TRBJ2-3	TRBV7-9	NA	CASSPGLTTQYF	TGTGCCAGCAGCCCGGGACTGACTACGCAGTATTTT
NA	TRBJ2-7	TRBV2	NA	CASSTTSRYEQYF	TGTGCCAGCAGTACAACAAGTCGCTACGAGCAGTACTTC
few	TRBJ1-1	TRBV29-1	NA	CSVEVRSDTEAFF	TGCAGCGTTGAAGTCAGATCCGACACTGAAGCTTTCTTT
NA	TRBJ2-7	TRBV4-1	NA	CASSQVQVSYEQYF	TGCGCCAGCAGCCAAGTGCAGGTCTCCTACGAGCAGTACTTC
NA	TRBJ2-2	TRBV18	NA	CASSPEQGYTGELFF	TGTGCCAGCTCACCCGAGCAGGGATACACCGGGGAGCTGTTTTTT
NA	TRBJ2-1	TRBV11-2	NA	CASAPHGASEQFF	TGTGCCAGCGCCCCTCACGGGGCAAGTGAGCAGTTCTTC
NA	TRBJ2-3	TRBV7-8	NA	CASSLVPGSSTDTQYF	TGTGCCAGCAGCTTAGTCCCAGGTTCTAGCACAGATACGCAGTATTTT
NA	TRBJ1-5	TRBV5-6	NA	CASSLGLNQPQHF	TGTGCCAGCAGCTTGGGACTAAATCAGCCCCAGCATTTT
NA	TRBJ2-1	TRBV9	NA	CASSVSGNEQFF	TGTGCCAGCAGCGTTAGCGGCAATGAGCAGTTCTTC
NA	TRBJ2-7	TRBV27	TRBD1	CASSQGTEKTYEQYF	TGTGCCAGCAGCCAAGGGACAGAGAAAACCTACGAGCAGTACTTC
NA	TRBJ2-5	TRBV27	TRBD1	CASSLSSNRGETQYF	TGTGCCAGCAGTTTATCCTCAAACAGGGGTGAGACCCAGTACTTC
NA	TRBJ2-7	TRBV27	NA	CASGSAKGEQYF	TGTGCCAGCGGATCGGCGAAAGGCGAGCAGTACTTC
NA	TRBJ2-1	TRBV5-4	TRBD1	CASSLTTGEIYNEQFF	TGTGCCAGCAGCTTGACGACAGGGGAGATTTACAATGAGCAGTTCTTC
NA	TRBJ2-2	TRBV7-9	NA	CASSPTVWTVNTGELFF	TGTGCCAGCAGCCCGACCGTTTGGACAGTGAACACCGGGGAGCTGTTTTTT
NA	TRBJ1-3	TRBV9	NA	CASSDGVGNTIYF	TGTGCCAGCAGCGACGGGGTGGGAAACACCATATATTTT
once	TRBJ1-2	TRBV6-4	NA	CASNKTGRYGYTF	TGTGCCAGCAACAAGACAGGTCGCTATGGCTACACCTTC
NA	TRBJ2-7	TRBV14	NA	CASSHGPGTLAYEQYF	TGTGCCAGCAGCCATGGACCCGGGACACTTGCCTACGAGCAGTACTTC
NA	TRBJ2-1	TRBV6-4	NA	CASSEDGRADNEQFF	TGTGCCAGCAGTGAAGATGGGCGGGCCGACAATGAGCAGTTCTTC
NA	TRBJ2-1	TRBV27	NA	CASSPFLGSYNEQFF	TGTGCCAGCAGTCCCTTTTTGGGCTCCTACAATGAGCAGTTCTTC
NA	TRBJ2-3	TRBV15	NA	CATSREGWPQADTQYF	TGTGCCACCAGCAGGGAGGGGTGGCCACAGGCAGATACGCAGTATTTT
NA	TRBJ2-3	TRBV9	NA	CASSVGLRTDTQYF	TGTGCCAGCAGCGTAGGGTTGAGAACAGATACGCAGTATTTT
NA	TRBJ2-7	TRBV21-1	NA	CAWPAGGASYEQYF	TGTGCCTGGCCAGCGGGAGGCGCTTCCTACGAGCAGTACTTC
NA	TRBJ2-1	TRBV27	TRBD2	CASRRPGLAGYNEQFF	TGTGCCAGCAGACGCCCGGGACTAGCGGGGTACAATGAGCAGTTCTTC
NA	TRBJ1-1	TRBV7-2	NA	CASSLGPGRTEAFF	TGTGCCAGCAGCTTAGGGCCTGGGCGCACTGAAGCTTTCTTT
NA	TRBJ2-7	TRBV5-1	NA	CASSSGDSYEQYF	TGCGCCAGCAGCTCCGGGGACTCCTACGAGCAGTACTTC
NA	TRBJ1-1	TRBV7-9	NA	CASSLNEAFF	TGTGCCAGCAGCTTAAATGAAGCTTTCTTT
NA	TRBJ2-6	TRBV5-6	NA	CASSGARQYSGANVLTF	TGTGCCAGCAGCGGGGCCCGACAGTACTCTGGGGCCAACGTCCTGACTTTC
NA	TRBJ2-1	TRBV7-9	TRBD1	CASSGTGQGEYNEQFF	TGTGCCAGCAGCGGGACTGGACAGGGAGAGTACAATGAGCAGTTCTTC
NA	TRBJ2-7	TRBV27	TRBD2	CASRTSGSSPEQYF	TGTGCCAGCAGAACTAGCGGGAGTTCCCCCGAGCAGTACTTC
once	TRBJ2-4	TRBV19	TRBD1	CASSAGQGWNIQYF	TGTGCCAGTAGTGCCGGACAGGGGTGGAACATTCAGTACTTC
NA	TRBJ2-7	TRBV11-2	TRBD2	CASSPGTIEQYF	TGTGCCAGCAGCCCTGGGACTATTGAGCAGTACTTC
NA	TRBJ2-1	TRBV27	NA	CASSLDSSSYNEQFF	TGTGCCAGCAGTTTGGACAGTAGCTCCTACAATGAGCAGTTCTTC
NA	TRBJ2-7	TRBV19	NA	CASSILPGPYEQYF	TGTGCCAGTAGTATATTACCGGGACCCTACGAGCAGTACTTC
NA	TRBJ1-1	TRBV15	NA	CATSRPPAGPDTEAFF	TGTGCCACCAGCAGACCGCCCGCAGGGCCAGACACTGAAGCTTTCTTT
once	TRBJ1-1	TRBV29-1	TRBD1	CSVWDREFPTEAFF	TGCAGCGTTTGGGACAGGGAATTTCCCACTGAAGCTTTCTTT
NA	TRBJ2-1	TRBV29-1	TRBD2	CSVGLAGLNEQFF	TGCAGCGTTGGGTTAGCGGGGCTCAATGAGCAGTTCTTC
NA	TRBJ2-5	TRBV9	TRBD2	CASSEGVSSGREETQYF	TGTGCCAGCAGCGAGGGGGTCTCTAGCGGGAGGGAAGAGACCCAGTACTTC